A single sample is the source of the 28 T cell receptor beta chains below, sequenced in a study of Ad26.COV2.S vaccination and SARS-CoV-2 variants (dated by TCRdb to the early 2020s). Library creation used the immunoSEQ multiplex PCR assay. TCRdb took this table from immuneACCESS and kept in-frame rearrangements with V and J called. Such tables lack part of the clones; where checked against another copy, unresolved V genes explain under half of the gap, and the rest is unexplained. The sample data list about 350,000 clones, and about 88% of these were observed just once. The ten largest clones take up approximately 5.9% of the sample. The sample's treatment or condition, from its label and the paper: some 20 received Ad26.COV2.S at low or high dose, single or two shots; 5 received placebo; per-sample allocation not given. For vaccine and placebo recipients, the sequenced repertoires came from samples collected on day 63 after the first injection.

Sample: peripheral blood, taken in a trial of Ad26.COV2.S vaccine versus placebo. These receptors all stem from a person aged 18-65 years who received the Ad26.COV2.S COVID-19 vaccine or a placebo.

This clone was detected only a few times. The chain is built from TRBV30 and TRBJ1-2; the D is unclear. CDR3 size: 14 residues. Per the germline V gene, CDR1 is GTSNPN and CDR2 is SVGIG (reference sequence). Trimming shortened V by 0 bases and J by 7 bases, and 15 bases separated the two germline ends. CDR3 sequence (DNA): TGTGCCTGGAGTGTACACAATCGGGGAAGTGGCTACACCTTC. It translates to CAWSVHNRGSGYTF.

The chain combines TRBV9 with TRBJ2-5; maybe TRBD1 (6 bases). The CDR3 extends over 15 amino acids. The V end was cut by 0 bases, the J end by 4 bases, with 13 bases between. In germline, CDR1 is SGDLS, CDR2 YYNGEE. Here the CDR3 DNA reads TGTGCCAGCAGCGTAGAGGACAGCTGGGGAGAGACCCAGTACTTC. Its translation is CASSVEDSWGETQYF.

The rearrangement joins TRBV3-1 (or the pseudogene TRBV3-2) to TRBJ1-5, with 8 bases that match TRBD1. CDR3 length: 14 residues. With 4 bases clipped from V and 10 bases from J, the junction kept 9 bases outside the gene matches. Germline values: CDR1 LGHDT, CDR2 YNNKEL (reference sequence). CDR3: CASSRVKTGGPQHF. The CDR3 DNA sequence: TGTGCCAGCAGCCGGGTGAAAACAGGGGGTCCCCAGCATTTT.

The chain combines TRBV28 with TRBJ1-2; 9 bases are shared with TRBD1. Looked up from germline, CDR1 is MDHEN and CDR2 is SYDVKM. CDR3 length: 16 amino acids. The J segment lost 8 bases and the V segment lost 4 bases, leaving 14 bases of the junction unmatched. The chain's CDR3 is CASSSGEGQGLWGYTF. The CDR3, as DNA: TGTGCCAGCAGTTCTGGGGAGGGACAGGGCCTGTGGGGCTACACCTTC.

V is TRBV7-9 and J is TRBJ1-1; D perhaps matches TRBD1 (5 bases). The V gene's germline CDR1 is SEHNR and CDR2 FQNEAQ (reference sequence). The CDR3 length is 15 residues. V dropped 4 bases and J dropped 5 bases, with 17 bases sitting between them. The CDR3 spells CASSYGGTQGTEAFF. CDR3 sequence (DNA): TGTGCCAGCAGCTATGGGGGAACCCAAGGAACTGAAGCTTTCTTT.

The rearrangement joins TRBV19 to TRBJ1-2; 8 bases fit TRBD1. From germline, CDR1 is LNHDA and CDR2 SQIVND (reference sequence). The trim removed 4 bases at V and 4 bases at J, leaving 2 bases unmatched. The CDR3 covers 13 residues. Here the CDR3 reads CASSRDRLYGYTF. Written as DNA, the CDR3 is TGTGCCAGTAGTAGGGACAGGCTCTATGGCTACACCTTC.

CDR3 sequence: CASSLALAPHEQYF. CDR3 DNA sequence: TGTGCCAGCAGCTTAGCGCTAGCTCCCCACGAGCAGTACTTC. The V gene is TRBV11-2, the J gene TRBJ2-7; D is possibly TRBD2 (5 bases). CDR3 size: 14 residues. The V gene's germline CDR1 is SGHAT and CDR2 FQNNGV. V lost 1 base to trimming and J lost 5 bases, with 12 bases between them.

The gene calls are TRBV4-3 and TRBJ2-7, with 12 bases fitting TRBD2. The germline V gene has CDR1 LGHNA and CDR2 YSLEER. V dropped 6 bases and J dropped 5; count of bases not matched to a gene: 8. CDR3 length: 15 residues. CDR3 bases: TGCGCCAGCAGTCCGACTAGCGGGAGTGGCGACGAGCAGTACTTC. The encoded protein is CASSPTSGSGDEQYF.

This clone occurred once. V and J are TRBV5-1 and TRBJ1-1, with D hard to call. V was shortened by 4 bases and J by 0 bases, with 4 bases between the two germline ends. CDR3 size: 12 residues. The germline CDR1 and CDR2 sequences are SGHRS and YFSETQ. CDR3 bases: TGCGCCAGCAGCCGAGTGAACACTGAAGCTTTCTTT. Protein product: CASSRVNTEAFF.

The chain links TRBV5-1 to TRBJ1-2, with D unresolved. The CDR3 sequence is 15 residues long. In germline, CDR1 is SGHRS, CDR2 YFSETQ. The V end was cut by 1 base, the J end by 2 bases, with 12 bases between. CDR3 bases: TGCGCCAGCAGCTTGTCGGGGAGCCTAAACTATGGCTACACCTTC. Translated: CASSLSGSLNYGYTF.

This clone came up many times. The CDR3 DNA is TGTGCCAGCAGCTCTAACTGGAACACTGAAGCTTTCTTT. This gives the protein CASSSNWNTEAFF. The chain couples TRBV5-8 to TRBJ1-1; no definite D call. CDR3 size: 13 residues. The V gene lost 3 bases and the J gene lost 1 base, with 7 bases spanning the gap. Germline V gives CDR1 SGHTS, CDR2 YDEGEE.

Comment on this clone: The same CDR3 arises from other DNA sequences in this sample as well. The rearrangement uses TRBV6-5 and TRBJ2-1, with 9 bases identical to TRBD2. V shed 6 bases and J 3 bases; nucleotides not matched to a gene: 0. Germline CDR1 is MNHEY and CDR2 is SVGAGI. There are 13 residues in the CDR3. The CDR3 spells CASRTSGYNEQFF. Written as DNA, the CDR3 is TGTGCCAGCAGGACTAGCGGCTACAATGAGCAGTTCTTC.

Concerning this clone: The identical CDR3 is also encoded by other nucleotide sequences in the sample. The chain joins TRBV7-9 to TRBJ2-3, with D unresolved. CDR1 and CDR2 (germline): SEHNR, FQNEAQ (reference sequence). V lost 5 bases and J 0 bases, leaving 3 bases between the germline ends. The length of the CDR3 is 12 residues. CDR3 sequence: CASSLSTDTQYF. The CDR3 DNA sequence: TGTGCCAGCAGCCTTAGCACAGATACGCAGTATTTT.

The chain combines TRBV7-2 with TRBJ1-2; D ambiguous. From germline, CDR1 is SGHTA and CDR2 FQGNSA. V was clipped by 1 base and J by 3 bases, with 12 bases between them. The CDR3 is made up of 15 amino acids. Here the CDR3 DNA reads TGTGCCAGCAGCTTAGAGACGGGCGGCCACTATGGCTACACCTTC. Translating gives CASSLETGGHYGYTF.

The chain is built from TRBV3-1 (or the pseudogene TRBV3-2) and TRBJ1-2; D gene unclear. V lost 2 bases to trimming and J lost 1 base, with 2 bases between them. The CDR3 is 12 amino acids. Germline loops: CDR1 LGHDT, CDR2 YNNKEL (reference sequence). The CDR3 spells CASSQFNYGYTF. CDR3 DNA: TGTGCCAGCAGCCAATTTAACTATGGCTACACCTTC.

The rearrangement links TRBV7-3 to TRBJ2-3, with D perhaps assigned TRBD1 or TRBD2 (6 bases each). Trimming pared 1 base from V and 10 bases from J, leaving 15 bases between. This CDR3 has 14 residues. Looked up from germline, CDR1 is SGHTA and CDR2 is FQGTGA. The CDR3 nucleotides are TGTGCCAGCAGCTTAATCGGGGGACAACGGGCGCAGTATTTT. It specifies CASSLIGGQRAQYF. Looking up the rest from reference TRBV7-3 and TRBJ2-3 gives the full variable domain: GAGVSQTPSNKVTEKGKYVELRCDPISGHTALYWYRQSLGQGPEFLIYFQGTGAADDSGLPNDRFFAVRPEGSVSTLKIQRTERGDSAVYLCASSLIGGQRAQYFGPGTRLTVL.

In this sample, this clone turned up a few times. The rearrangement joins TRBV29-1 to TRBJ2-1; D may be TRBD2 (7 bases). CDR1 is SQVTM, CDR2 ANQGSEA, per germline. The CDR3 length is 14 residues. Trimming left V 6 bases short and J 3 bases short, with 15 bases between. CDR3 residues: CSVPGGGDYNEQFF. The CDR3 nucleotides are TGCAGCGTCCCGGGCGGGGGCGACTACAATGAGCAGTTCTTC.

V gene TRBV4-2 combines with J gene TRBJ2-3; D may be TRBD2 (5 bases). Trimming took 1 base from V and 2 from J, leaving 19 bases between them. The germline V gene encodes CDR1 LGHNA and CDR2 YNFKEQ. This CDR3 contains 18 residues. The CDR3 coding sequence is TGTGCCAGCAGCCAAGGTGTTAGCGTGGCGTCGGTCACAGATACGCAGTATTTT. This encodes CASSQGVSVASVTDTQYF.

V and J are TRBV19 and TRBJ1-2; 7 positions agree with TRBD1. CDR3 length: 15 amino acids. The junction had 4 bases not matched to a gene; V was cut back by 0 bases and J by 3 bases. In germline, CDR1 is LNHDA, CDR2 SQIVND (reference sequence). The CDR3 sequence: CASSIESDRYYGYTF. The CDR3 nucleotides read TGTGCCAGTAGTATAGAATCGGACAGGTACTATGGCTACACCTTC.

This chain joins TRBV29-1 and TRBJ2-2; D is possibly TRBD1 (6 bases). The CDR3 contains 16 residues. The ends were cut back, 4 bases at V and 2 bases at J, with 17 bases in the middle. Per germline, CDR1 SQVTM and CDR2 ANQGSEA. In nucleotides, the CDR3 is TGCAGCGTTGCCCGTATGCCAGGGGTCAACACCGGGGAGCTGTTTTTT. Residues: CSVARMPGVNTGELFF.

The rearrangement links TRBV6-2 or TRBV6-3 to TRBJ2-5; D is undetermined. Germline-derived CDR1 and CDR2 are MNHEY and SVGEGT. Trimming took off 2 bases at V and 3 bases at J, with 13 bases between the two ends. The length of the CDR3 is 15 residues. CDR3 DNA: TGTGCCAGCAGTTACCCTCCGGCCTCCGAAGAGACCCAGTACTTC. This gives the protein CASSYPPASEETQYF.

The V call is TRBV3-1 (or the pseudogene TRBV3-2), the J call TRBJ2-1; 7 nucleotides match TRBD1. V was pared by 4 bases and J by 0 bases, with 3 bases of the junction left unmatched. CDR3 length: 15 amino acids. The germline gives CDR1 LGHDT, CDR2 YNNKEL (reference sequence). The CDR3 region is CASSRGGVSYNEQFF. In nucleotides, the CDR3 is TGTGCCAGCAGCCGAGGGGGCGTCTCCTACAATGAGCAGTTCTTC.

With regard to this clone: This sample includes further DNA sequences coding for the same CDR3. The chain carries TRBV7-3 and TRBJ1-6; D not resolved. Per germline, CDR1 SGHTA and CDR2 FQGTGA. Trimming took 2 bases from V and 7 from J, leaving 6 bases between them. The length of the CDR3 is 13 residues. The CDR3 nucleotides read TGTGCCAGCAGCTTATCCAGAAATTCACCCCTCCACTTT. It specifies CASSLSRNSPLHF.

CDR3 region: CASTGTGVTYEQYF. Written as DNA, the CDR3 is TGTGCCAGTACCGGGACAGGGGTTACCTACGAGCAGTACTTC. The rearrangement joins TRBV19 to TRBJ2-7; 10 nucleotides align to TRBD1. CDR3 length: 14 residues. Trimming cost V 7 bases and J 2 bases; bases outside gene matches: 5. Germline CDR1 reads LNHDA; CDR2 reads SQIVND (reference sequence).

The V and J genes are TRBV5-1 and TRBJ1-2; a possible D gene is TRBD1 (6 bases). CDR3 size: 15 residues. Germline CDR1 reads SGHRS; CDR2 reads YFSETQ. The V end was cut by 4 bases, the J end by 5 bases, with 18 bases between. CDR3 protein: CASSPEGGAYYGYTF. In DNA, the CDR3 is TGCGCCAGCAGCCCCGAGGGGGGGGCATATTATGGCTACACCTTC.

The J gene is TRBJ1-5, the V gene TRBV27; tentative D call: TRBD1 (5 bases). With 11 bases removed from V and 6 bases from J, the gap between germline ends came to 17 bases. There are 13 residues in the CDR3. Germline V CDR1 and CDR2: MNHEY, SMNVEV (reference sequence). CDR3 sequence (DNA): TGTGCCGCGGGGGGGGGAGTAGGTCAGCCCCAGCATTTT. It translates to CAAGGGVGQPQHF.

The count of this clone is one. J is TRBJ2-3 and V is TRBV28; 7 nucleotides match TRBD2. V gave up 5 bases and J gave up 3 bases; unmatched junction bases: 8. The CDR3 has 15 residues. From germline, CDR1 is MDHEN and CDR2 SYDVKM. The CDR3 here is CASSRDYQSTDTQYF. CDR3 nucleotides: TGTGCCAGCAGTCGGGACTACCAATCAACAGATACGCAGTATTTT.

The CDR3 DNA reads TGTGCCAGCAGTCCTCGTCGGGGGAGCACAGATACGCAGTATTTT. As protein: CASSPRRGSTDTQYF. The rearrangement links TRBV27 to TRBJ2-3, with TRBD2 as a possible D gene (6 bases). Germline lookup yields CDR1 MNHEY and CDR2 SMNVEV (reference sequence). V was cut by 5 bases and J by 0 bases, with 12 bases left in between. The CDR3 spans 15 residues.